The T cell receptor beta chain under discussion was sequenced for a study of vaccination and CD4 T cells after COVID-19 (dated 2022 in TCRdb). Regarding the research as a whole: Every convalescent patient had a positive nasal swab PCR test for SARS-CoV-2, with mild disease in nine patients and severe disease in one. Post-COVID blood samples from convalescent patients were collected a median of around 100 days after diagnosis, with a range of 35 to 161 days. Two doses of either the Pfizer-BioNTech BNT162b2 vaccine (n=8) or the Moderna mRNA-1273 vaccine (n=2) were administered to participants. In 10 COVID-19 convalescent patients and a few infection-naive healthy vaccine recipients, researchers compared the spike-specific CD4+ TCR repertoire from before mRNA vaccination with the repertoire from after. Culture stimuli were overlapping spike peptide pools from SARS-CoV-2 and from the common cold coronaviruses HCoV-NL63, HCoV-OC43 and HCoV-229E. Control cultures used a CEFX viral epitope pool as positive control, an HIV-1 Nef peptide pool as negative control, or no peptide. Six males and four females were included in the convalescent cohort, with two Hispanic individuals, seven Caucasians, two Asians and one multiracial person represented. Post-vaccine blood samples were taken a median of around 70 days after the second vaccine dose, with a range of roughly 14 to 250 days. Summary of the overall study and its limitations: The median number of SARS-CoV-2-reactive clonotypes rose from 20 to 25 after infection to roughly 40 after vaccination, but the change was not significant. Among the post-vaccine SARS-CoV-2-reactive clones in convalescent patients, a median 86.3% showed up only after vaccination, which suggests vaccine-specific priming. Relatively few convalescent patients were included in the study, and early timepoints after natural infection were not analyzed. Of the vaccine-specific clones in convalescent patients, 304 of 307, or nearly all, reacted only to SARS-CoV-2 spike and did not cross-react with common cold coronaviruses.

Per the publication, the treatment or condition label means: approximately nine-day PBMC culture with coronavirus spike peptide pools or control peptides (ViraFEST assay). To expand antigen-specific T cells with peptide pools and then pick out the expanded clonotypes through TCR sequencing, the study relied on the ViraFEST assay. The convalescent patients' positive SARS-CoV-2 PCR tests fell between March and December 2020, which was before the Alpha, Beta and Delta variants emerged in the United States. PBMCs were cultured at fewer than 2.5 million per well in IMDM supplemented with 5% human AB serum and 8.5 to 10 IU/ml IL-2, with roughly 10 ug/ml peptide pools added. On days 3 and 7, half of the culture medium was replaced with fresh IL-2-containing medium. Once the cells had been in culture for over nine days, the EasySep CD4+ T cell isolation kit was used to isolate CD4+ T cells by negative selection. Ficoll-Paque Plus gradient centrifugation was used to isolate PBMCs from whole blood, and the isolated PBMCs were then either used fresh or cryopreserved at -140C. Triplicate wells were generally used for each culture condition.

Note on this clonotype: The antigen this receptor binds is unknown. Base qualities are not recorded, but no much larger clone differs from it by a single base.

Library creation used PCR. At the Johns Hopkins FTIC core, DNA from the cultured CD4+ T cells underwent TCR sequencing with the Oncomine TCR Beta short-read assay. The QIAamp micro DNA kit was used to extract genomic DNA from the cultured CD4+ T cells. The Oncomine TCR Beta libraries from cultured CD4+ T cells were pooled using unique dual indexes and then sequenced on an Illumina iSeq 100. As for the original processing: Non-productive sequences were filtered out, and CDR3s that did not start with C, did not end with F or W, or were shorter than 7 amino acids were discarded. The MANAFEST web application identified antigen-specific clonotypes by comparing peptide-stimulated wells against reference wells and other culture wells. For a clone to be called positive, the clone needed an FDR below 0.05, an odds ratio above 5, and a productive frequency above 0.1% in at least two of three replicate wells. A clonotype counted as cross-reactive if it showed significant expansion both in the SARS-CoV-2 spike wells and in at least one common cold coronavirus spike condition. CDR3 homology was assessed with Levenshtein distances (stringdist) and unrooted phylogenetic trees (ape) in R version 3.6.1. Using fastp at Q25 and MiXCR, TCRdb reprocessed the public reads and kept productive beta chains. Rows are combined by CDR3 protein, so each entry shows the most common genes and DNA. These V and J calls originate from TCRdb's pipeline instead of the authors' own analysis. Across this sample there are about 10,000 distinct CDR3 sequences, with about 60% seen only once. The ten biggest clones cover around 23% of the sample.

CDR3 length: 13 amino acids, cysteine to phenylalanine. Only the CDR3 part of the read is kept: 39 bases, read in frame from the first base. In the germline V gene (reference sequence), CDR1 corresponds to MNHEY and CDR2 to SMNVEV. The junction carries 13 bases between V and J, which are trimmed by 3 bases and 7 bases respectively. The sequence links TRBV27 to TRBJ2-7; there is no confident call for the D gene. The TCR was taken from a human donor who had recovered from COVID-19. Sequencing input: CD4+ T cells from blood, cultured in vitro. The CDR3 has the sequence CASSFSWGREQYF. The DNA sequence follows: TGTGCCAGCAGTTTTTCTTGGGGAAGAGAGCAGTACTTC.